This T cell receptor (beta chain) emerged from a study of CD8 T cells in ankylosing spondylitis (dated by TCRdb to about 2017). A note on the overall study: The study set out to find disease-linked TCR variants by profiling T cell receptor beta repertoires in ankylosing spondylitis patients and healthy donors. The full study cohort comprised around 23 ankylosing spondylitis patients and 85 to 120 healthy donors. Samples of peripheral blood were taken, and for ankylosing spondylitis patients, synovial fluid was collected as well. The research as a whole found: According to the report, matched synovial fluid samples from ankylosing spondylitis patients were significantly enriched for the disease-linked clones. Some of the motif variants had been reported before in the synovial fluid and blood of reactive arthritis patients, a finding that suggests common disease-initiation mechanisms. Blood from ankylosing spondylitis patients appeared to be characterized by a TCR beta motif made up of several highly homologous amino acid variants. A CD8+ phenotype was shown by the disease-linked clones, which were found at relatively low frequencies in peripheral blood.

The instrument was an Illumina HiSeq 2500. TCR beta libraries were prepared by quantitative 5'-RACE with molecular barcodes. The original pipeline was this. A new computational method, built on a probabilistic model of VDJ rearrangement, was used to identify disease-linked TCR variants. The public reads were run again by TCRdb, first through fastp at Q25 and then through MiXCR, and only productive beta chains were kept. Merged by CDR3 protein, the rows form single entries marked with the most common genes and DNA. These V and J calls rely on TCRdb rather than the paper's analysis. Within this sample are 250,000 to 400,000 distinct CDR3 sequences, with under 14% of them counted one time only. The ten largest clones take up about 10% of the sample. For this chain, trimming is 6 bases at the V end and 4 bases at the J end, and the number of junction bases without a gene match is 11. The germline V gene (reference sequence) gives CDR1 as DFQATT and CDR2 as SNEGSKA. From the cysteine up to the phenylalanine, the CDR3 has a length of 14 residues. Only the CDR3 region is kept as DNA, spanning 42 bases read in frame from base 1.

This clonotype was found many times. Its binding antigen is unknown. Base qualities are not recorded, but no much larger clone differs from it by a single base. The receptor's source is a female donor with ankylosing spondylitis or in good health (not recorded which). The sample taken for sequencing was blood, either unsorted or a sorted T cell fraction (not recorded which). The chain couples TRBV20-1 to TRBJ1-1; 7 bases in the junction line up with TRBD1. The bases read TGCAGTGCAACGGGACAGCAGGGGACCACTGAAGCTTTCTTT. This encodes CSATGQQGTTEAFF.